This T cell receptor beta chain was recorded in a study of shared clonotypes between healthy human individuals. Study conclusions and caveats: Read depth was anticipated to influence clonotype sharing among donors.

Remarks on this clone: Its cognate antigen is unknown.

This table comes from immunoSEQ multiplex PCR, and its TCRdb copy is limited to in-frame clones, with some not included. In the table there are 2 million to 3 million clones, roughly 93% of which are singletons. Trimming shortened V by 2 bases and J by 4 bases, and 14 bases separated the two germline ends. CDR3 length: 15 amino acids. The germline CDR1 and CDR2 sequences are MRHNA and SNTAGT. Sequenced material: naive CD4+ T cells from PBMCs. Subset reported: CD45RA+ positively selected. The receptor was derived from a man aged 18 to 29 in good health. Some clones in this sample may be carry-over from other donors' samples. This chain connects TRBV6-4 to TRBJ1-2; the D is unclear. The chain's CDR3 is CASSDGSLGGYGYTF. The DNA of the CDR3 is TGTGCCAGCAGTGACGGGTCCCTGGGCGGCTATGGCTACACCTTC.